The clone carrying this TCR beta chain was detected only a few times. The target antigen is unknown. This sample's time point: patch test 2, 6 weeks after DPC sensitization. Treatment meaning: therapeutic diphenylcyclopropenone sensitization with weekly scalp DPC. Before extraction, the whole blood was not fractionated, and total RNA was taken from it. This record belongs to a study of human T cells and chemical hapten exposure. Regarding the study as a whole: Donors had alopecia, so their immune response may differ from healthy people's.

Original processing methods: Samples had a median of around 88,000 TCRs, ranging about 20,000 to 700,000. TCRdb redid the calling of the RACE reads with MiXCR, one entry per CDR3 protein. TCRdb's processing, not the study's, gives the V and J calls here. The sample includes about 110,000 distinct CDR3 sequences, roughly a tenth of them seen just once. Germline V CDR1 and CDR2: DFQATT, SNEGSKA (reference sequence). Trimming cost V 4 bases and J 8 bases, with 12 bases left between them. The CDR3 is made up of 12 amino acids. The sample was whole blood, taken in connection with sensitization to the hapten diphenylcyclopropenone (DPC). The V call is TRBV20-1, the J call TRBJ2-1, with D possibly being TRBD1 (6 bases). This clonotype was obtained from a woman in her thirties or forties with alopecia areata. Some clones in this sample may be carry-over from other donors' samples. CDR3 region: CSANPQGYEQFF. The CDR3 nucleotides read TGCAGTGCTAACCCCCAGGGGTATGAGCAGTTCTTC.